The 17 T cell receptor beta chains reported below all come from one sample, sequenced in a study of blood T cell repertoires in COVID-19. Profiled with immunoSEQ multiplex PCR; TCRdb holds only in-frame clones, not every one. The table lists roughly 500,000 clones, 88% of them singletons. Material for sequencing was PBMCs or T cells enriched from blood (not recorded which). These receptors all stem from a woman aged 55-69 years who had recovered from COVID-19.

The chain couples TRBV4-1 to TRBJ2-3, with D perhaps TRBD2 (6 bases). Trimming cost V 6 bases and J 9 bases, with 19 bases left between them. The CDR3 runs to 14 residues. CDR1 and CDR2 from the germline V gene are MGHRA and YSYEKL. The CDR3 region has the DNA TGCGCCAGCAGTGGCGGGGCCCGGGGGTTGACGCAGTATTTT. Translated: CASSGGARGLTQYF.

The rearrangement joins TRBV12-3 or TRBV12-4 to TRBJ2-1; D possibly corresponds to TRBD1 (5 bases). This CDR3 contains 11 residues. V was clipped by 4 bases and J by 11 bases, with 9 bases between them. The DNA for the CDR3 is TGTGCCAGCAGTTCAGGGATTCAGCAGTTCTTC. Translating it yields CASSSGIQQFF.

This rearrangement joins TRBV28 to TRBJ1-5; 7 bases map to TRBD1. Trimming removed 6 bases from V and 5 bases from J; junction bases left unmatched: 10. The CDR3 is 15 residues long. Germline CDR1 and CDR2: MDHEN and SYDVKM. For the CDR3, the DNA is TGTGCCAGCAGACCGGACAGGACGAGGGATCAGCCCCAGCATTTT. Encoded protein: CASRPDRTRDQPQHF. The full variable domain, with the rest looked up from reference TRBV28 and TRBJ1-5, is DVKVTQSSRYLVKRTGEKVFLECVQDMDHENMFWYRQDPGLGLRLIYFSYDVKMKEKGDIPEGYSVSREKKERFSLILESASTNQTSMYLCASRPDRTRDQPQHFGDGTRLSIL.

The V call is TRBV27, the J call TRBJ2-5, with D possibly TRBD1 on 5 matching bases. V lost 2 bases and J 1 base, leaving 8 bases between the germline ends. The CDR3 is 14 amino acids. Per the germline V gene, CDR1 is MNHEY and CDR2 is SMNVEV (reference sequence). The CDR3 region has the DNA TGTGCCAGCAGTTTACCCCAGGGCCAAGAGACCCAGTACTTC. This gives the protein CASSLPQGQETQYF.

J is TRBJ1-6 and V is TRBV12-5, with no clear D. The CDR3 sequence is 13 residues long. CDR1 and CDR2 from the germline V gene are LGHNT and FRNRAP. Trimming left V 7 bases short and J 9 bases short, with 13 bases between. The CDR3 spells CASATSGASPLHF. The CDR3 nucleotides read TGTGCTAGTGCTACCTCAGGTGCTTCACCCCTCCACTTT. Using reference TRBV12-5 and TRBJ1-6 for the parts outside the CDR3, the full variable domain is DARVTQTPRHKVTEMGQEVTMRCQPILGHNTVFWYRQTMMQGLELLAYFRNRAPLDDSGMPKDRFSAEMPDATLATLKIQPSEPRDSAVYFCASATSGASPLHFGNGTRLTVT.

This clone was seen only once. The J gene is TRBJ1-1, the V gene TRBV10-3; TRBD1 matches 8 bases. The CDR3 contains 14 residues. The germline V gene encodes CDR1 ENHRY and CDR2 SYGVKD. Trimming cost V 10 bases and J 5 bases; bases outside gene matches: 12. CDR3 nucleotides: TGTGCCACATCCCCTGGACAGGGAACGACTGAAGCTTTCTTT. As protein: CATSPGQGTTEAFF.

This sequence joins TRBV4-1 and TRBJ2-5, with 11 nucleotides matching TRBD1. The V segment lost 2 bases and the J segment 5 bases; nucleotides outside the gene matches: 13. The V gene's germline CDR1 is MGHRA and CDR2 YSYEKL. This CDR3 is built from 18 residues. CDR3 coding DNA: TGCGCCAGCAGCCAACCCCGGGGCCGGACAGGGGGCTGGGAGACCCAGTACTTC. This gives the protein CASSQPRGRTGGWETQYF.

The rearrangement links TRBV4-2 to TRBJ1-2, with 10 bases identical to TRBD1. CDR3 length: 15 residues. The V gene's germline CDR1 is LGHNA and CDR2 YNFKEQ. J gave up 2 bases and V 4 bases, and 4 bases lay outside the gene matches. In DNA, the CDR3 is TGTGCCAGCAGCCCATCGACAGGGGGCAACTATGGCTACACCTTC. This sequence encodes CASSPSTGGNYGYTF.

The chain is built from TRBV30 and TRBJ2-2; 11 bases are shared with TRBD1. The germline V gene has CDR1 GTSNPN and CDR2 SVGIG (reference sequence). This CDR3 spans 15 amino acids. V was pared by 7 bases and J by 7 bases, with 11 bases of the junction left unmatched. CDR3 sequence: CAFQGQGGPYGELFF. The CDR3 nucleotides are TGTGCCTTCCAGGGACAGGGGGGACCTTACGGGGAGCTGTTTTTT.

The chain recombines TRBV11-3 with TRBJ2-7; unclear D gene. Trimming removed 1 base from V and 5 bases from J, with 12 bases in between. CDR1 and CDR2 from the germline V gene are SGHNT and YENEEA. The CDR3 loop spans 14 amino acids. The CDR3 here is CASSLAAGINEQYF. CDR3 DNA sequence: TGTGCCAGCAGCTTAGCGGCAGGTATCAACGAGCAGTACTTC.

This clone appeared a few times. The rearrangement joins TRBV11-3 to TRBJ2-3; D is undetermined. The CDR3 is made up of 15 amino acids. V was trimmed by 1 base and J by 4 bases, leaving 12 bases between them. The V gene's germline CDR1 is SGHNT and CDR2 YENEEA. For the CDR3, the DNA is TGTGCCAGCAGCTTAGGGGCAACCAGGCCAGATACGCAGTATTTT. Its protein is CASSLGATRPDTQYF.

The CDR3 loop reads CASSPGGSGGREKLFF. The DNA for the CDR3 is TGCGCCAGCAGCCCCGGGGGATCGGGCGGACGCGAAAAACTGTTTTTT. The chain links TRBV5-1 to TRBJ1-4, with D possibly being TRBD1 (5 bases). The length of the CDR3 is 16 residues. Germline-derived CDR1 and CDR2 are SGHRS and YFSETQ. The ends were cut back, 4 bases at V and 8 bases at J, with 21 bases in the middle.

About this clone itself: The junction and the germline gene differ at one end; a read error may be behind it. The chain is built from TRBV7-9 and TRBJ2-7; 8 nucleotides agree with TRBD1. Per the germline V gene, CDR1 is SEHNR and CDR2 is FQNEAQ (reference sequence). The CDR3 loop spans 11 amino acids. CDR3: CASSLQGALAF. The CDR3 region has the DNA TGTGCCAGCAGCTTACAGGGGGCTCTTGCCTTC.

The genes are TRBV6-5 and TRBJ2-7, with 7 positions matching TRBD1. CDR3 length: 14 residues. CDR1 is MNHEY and CDR2 is SVGAGI in the germline V gene. J was trimmed by 3 bases and V by 4 bases; bases with no gene match: 6. Written as DNA, the CDR3 is TGTGCCAGCAGTTCTTACAGGGGTTTCTACGAGCAGTACTTC. Amino acids: CASSSYRGFYEQYF.

J is TRBJ1-1 and V is TRBV18; D may be TRBD1 (5 bases). Trimming shortened V by 10 bases and J by 1 base, and 13 bases separated the two germline ends. The length of the CDR3 is 13 residues. The germline gives CDR1 KGHSH, CDR2 LQKENI. The CDR3 bases are TGTGCCACCCAGGACACCCAGAACACTGAAGCTTTCTTT. It codes for CATQDTQNTEAFF.

The CDR3 region is CASSLATATNEKLFF. Here the CDR3 DNA reads TGTGCCAGCAGCTTGGCGACAGCAACTAATGAAAAACTGTTTTTT. This chain links TRBV5-4 with TRBJ1-4, with a tentative D call TRBD1 (5 bases). Germline lookup yields CDR1 SGHNT and CDR2 YYREEE (reference sequence). There are 15 residues in the CDR3. Trimming stripped 0 bases from V and 0 bases from J, with 6 bases between.

This clone was seen only a few times. The CDR3 loop is CAWNLAGGRGANVLTF. CDR3 sequence (DNA): TGTGCCTGGAATTTAGCGGGGGGTCGTGGGGCCAACGTCCTGACTTTC. The gene calls are TRBV30 and TRBJ2-6; 10 bases are a match to TRBD2. V shed 4 bases and J 3 bases; nucleotides not matched to a gene: 6. The CDR3 loop spans 16 amino acids. CDR1 and CDR2 from the germline V gene are GTSNPN and SVGIG (reference sequence).